This T cell receptor (beta chain) was recovered during a study of cytomegalovirus exposure and HLA in healthy donors. General study findings and limits: According to the study, 160 or so TCR beta chains were cytomegalovirus-associated.

About this clone itself: The antigen is undetermined.

CDR1 is SGDLS, CDR2 YYNGEE, per germline. This CDR3 has 14 residues. Trimming cost V 4 bases and J 1 base, with 10 bases left between them. 13 Jbeta primers and 60 Vbeta primers were used for the PCR. Profiled with immunoSEQ multiplex PCR; TCRdb holds only in-frame clones, not every one. The table has around 99,000 clones, roughly two thirds seen once. J is TRBJ2-3 and V is TRBV9, with D uncertain. The clonotype originates from a woman aged 25 to 39 in good health and CMV-seronegative. Source material: PBMCs. The CDR3 reads CASSPHAGTDTQYF. The CDR3 bases are TGTGCCAGCAGCCCACACGCAGGCACAGATACGCAGTATTTT.